These 19 T cell receptor beta chains were sequenced from one sample in a study of OX40 agonist ivuxolimab in advanced cancers. The repertoire was sequenced with immunoSEQ multiplex PCR; TCRdb's copy has only in-frame clones and lacks some. The repertoire holds about 20,000 clones, with approximately 80% as singletons. The sample in question was CD4+ or CD8+ T cells sorted from blood, obtained in a trial of the OX40 agonist ivuxolimab. These receptors originate from an adult with an advanced solid tumor such as melanoma, head and neck, liver or kidney cancer.

The V gene is TRBV7-6, the J gene TRBJ2-1; TRBD1 is a possible D gene (6 bases). The CDR3 length is 16 residues. CDR1 and CDR2 from the germline V gene are SGHVS and FNYEAQ. Trimming shortened V by 4 bases and J by 2 bases, and 15 bases separated the two germline ends. CDR3 sequence reads: CASSSPTGTTYNEQFF. The DNA of the CDR3 is TGTGCCAGCAGCTCACCTACCGGGACAACCTACAATGAGCAGTTCTTC.

The rearrangement uses TRBV7-6 and TRBJ2-2; 9 nucleotides match TRBD2. Germline CDR1 reads SGHVS; CDR2 reads FNYEAQ. This CDR3 has 16 residues. The J segment lost 5 bases and the V segment lost 0 bases, leaving 4 bases of the junction unmatched. CDR3 nucleotides: TGTGCCAGCAGCTTAGCGGTAGCGGGGGTGACCGGGGAGCTGTTTTTT. Its translation: CASSLAVAGVTGELFF.

A single count supports this clone. The V and J genes are TRBV7-3 and TRBJ2-3; perhaps TRBD2 as D (6 bases). Trimming took off 2 bases at V and 1 base at J, with 10 bases between the two ends. The CDR3 extends over 15 amino acids. Germline CDR1 and CDR2: SGHTA and FQGTGA. The CDR3 spells CASSLWSGRTDTQYF. The CDR3 DNA sequence: TGTGCCAGCAGCTTATGGAGCGGGCGCACAGATACGCAGTATTTT.

V usage is TRBV6-6 and J usage is TRBJ2-1; a weak D match, TRBD2 (5 bases). Germline assignment: CDR1 MNHNY and CDR2 SVGAGI (reference sequence). This CDR3 is built from 15 residues. Trimming cost V 2 bases and J 10 bases, with 18 bases left between them. CDR3 loop: CASSYEAGPFTEQFF. CDR3 nucleotide sequence: TGTGCCAGCAGTTACGAGGCGGGCCCTTTCACCGAGCAGTTCTTC.

This clone is medium-sized. The chain joins TRBV19 to TRBJ2-7; D is unresolved. This CDR3 region has 14 residues. Germline V gene data show CDR1 as LNHDA and CDR2 as SQIVND (reference sequence). CDR3 in amino acids: CAALFSCRSYEQYF. For the CDR3, the DNA is TGTGCAGCGCTTTTTAGCTGCCGCTCCTACGAGCAGTACTTC.

This rearrangement joins TRBV2 to TRBJ1-2; TRBD1 matches 7 bases. There are 16 residues in the CDR3. V shed 1 base, J shed 1 base, and the junction held 6 bases outside the gene matches. Looked up from germline, CDR1 is SNHLY and CDR2 is FYNNEI. The CDR3 region has the DNA TGTGCCAGCAGTGAAGGAAGGACAGGCGATAACTATGGCTACACCTTC. This translates into CASSEGRTGDNYGYTF. Using reference TRBV2 and TRBJ1-2 for the parts outside the CDR3, the full variable domain is EPEVTQTPSHQVTQMGQEVILRCVPISNHLYFYWYRQILGQKVEFLVSFYNNEISEKSEIFDDQFSVERPDGSNFTLKIRSTKLEDSAMYFCASSEGRTGDNYGYTFGSGTRLTVV.

This chain links TRBV4-3 with TRBJ2-7; TRBD2 matches at 11 bases. Germline V gene data show CDR1 as LGHNA and CDR2 as YSLEER. With V trimmed by 2 bases and J by 6 bases, 9 bases remained unmatched. CDR3 length: 16 amino acids. The CDR3 DNA reads TGCGCCAGCAGCCAATCTACGAGTAGCGGGAGGGCCGAGCAGTACTTC. Protein sequence: CASSQSTSSGRAEQYF.

This chain joins TRBV18 and TRBJ2-3; D assignment may be TRBD1 or TRBD2 (5 bases each). The CDR3 contains 14 residues. Germline V lookup: CDR1 KGHSH, CDR2 LQKENI. Trimming pared 3 bases from V and 2 bases from J, leaving 9 bases between. CDR3 in DNA: TGTGCCAGCTCACCGGGACCTTACACAGATACGCAGTATTTT. Translation gives CASSPGPYTDTQYF.

V is TRBV13 and J is TRBJ2-5, with 9 positions matching TRBD2. The tail of the sequence fits TRBJ2-7 better, so the J call may be wrong. Germline CDR1 PRHDT, CDR2 FYEKMQ (reference sequence). The CDR3 runs to 16 residues. The CDR3 DNA sequence: TGTGCCAGCAGCTTTCTTCGCTCTAGCGGGGTTTACGAGCAGTACTTC. It codes for CASSFLRSSGVYEQYF.

The chain links TRBV7-9 to TRBJ1-4; D not resolved. The CDR3 contains 13 residues. The germline V gene has CDR1 SEHNR and CDR2 FQNEAQ (reference sequence). V shed 4 bases and J shed 6 bases, with 9 bases lying between them. Here the CDR3 reads CASSWHRDEKLFF. DNA for the CDR3: TGTGCCAGCAGCTGGCACCGGGATGAAAAACTGTTTTTT.

This clone was counted once. The chain combines TRBV27 with TRBJ2-5; 8 positions agree with TRBD1. The length of the CDR3 is 14 residues. The J segment lost 5 bases and the V segment lost 5 bases, leaving 7 bases of the junction unmatched. The germline V gene encodes CDR1 MNHEY and CDR2 SMNVEV (reference sequence). The CDR3 sequence: CASSASHRGETQYF. The CDR3 region has the DNA TGTGCCAGCAGTGCTTCCCACAGGGGGGAGACCCAGTACTTC.

The V call is TRBV2, the J call TRBJ2-7; D not resolved. Germline-derived CDR1 and CDR2 are SNHLY and FYNNEI. Trimming removed 4 bases at V and 2 bases at J, with 6 bases between. The CDR3 is made up of 12 amino acids. CDR3 sequence (DNA): TGTGCCAGCAGTGGGGCTGCCTACGAGCAGTACTTC. This sequence encodes CASSGAAYEQYF.

V gene TRBV7-8 combines with J gene TRBJ2-2; TRBD2 matches 9 bases. The CDR3 runs to 17 residues. Germline assignment: CDR1 SGHVS and CDR2 FQNEAQ. Unmatched junction bases numbered 9, after V lost 2 bases and J lost 5 bases. CDR3 protein: CASSLRSRLAGTGELFF. CDR3 coding DNA: TGTGCCAGCAGCTTAAGGTCAAGGCTAGCGGGAACCGGGGAGCTGTTTTTT.

The gene calls are TRBV7-8 and TRBJ2-2; no firm D call. CDR1 and CDR2 from the germline V gene are SGHVS and FQNEAQ. This CDR3 is 14 amino acids long. V gave up 4 bases and J gave up 5 bases, with 11 bases separating them. The CDR3: CASSSNRRTGELFF. Here the CDR3 DNA reads TGTGCCAGCAGCTCCAACAGACGAACCGGGGAGCTGTTTTTT.

The gene calls are TRBV4-3 and TRBJ2-6; possibly TRBD2 for D (6 bases). This CDR3 is 18 amino acids long. The V end lost 0 bases, the J end lost 1 base, and 13 bases lay between the germline ends. Germline CDR1 reads LGHNA; CDR2 reads YSLEER. CDR3: CASSQDPGGGSGANVLTF. CDR3 DNA sequence: TGCGCCAGCAGCCAAGACCCAGGTGGGGGGTCTGGGGCCAACGTCCTGACTTTC.

In its sample, this clone was seen once. This sequence joins TRBV27 and TRBJ1-1; tentative D call: TRBD1 (6 bases). Per germline, CDR1 MNHEY and CDR2 SMNVEV (reference sequence). The ends were cut back, 5 bases at V and 2 bases at J, with 9 bases in the middle. The CDR3 loop spans 13 amino acids. The DNA for the CDR3 is TGTGCCAGCAGTAGGGGGTACAACACTGAAGCTTTCTTT. Translating it yields CASSRGYNTEAFF.

This clone was observed a few times. One end of the junction does not line up with germline, which may come from a read error. V is TRBV18 and J is TRBJ2-1; 7 nucleotides agree with TRBD2. Germline loops: CDR1 KGHSH, CDR2 LQKENI. The CDR3 contains 15 residues. DNA of the CDR3: TGTGCCAGCCCACCAGGGAGGGGTTGGGGCGATGAGCAGTTCTTC. It encodes CASPPGRGWGDEQFF.

V and J are TRBV29-1 and TRBJ2-4; D is undetermined. Germline values: CDR1 SQVTM, CDR2 ANQGSEA. The germline V and J ends were trimmed by 3 bases and 1 base, with 10 bases remaining between them. The CDR3 length is 14 residues. The CDR3, as DNA: TGCAGCGTTGAGCCCTTCTCCGCCAAAAACATTCAGTACTTC. Residues: CSVEPFSAKNIQYF.

J is TRBJ2-7 and V is TRBV4-2, with 7 positions matching TRBD1. The germline V gene encodes CDR1 LGHNA and CDR2 YNFKEQ. The CDR3 is 13 residues long. V was clipped by 4 bases and J by 3 bases; unmatched bases: 3. The CDR3 region has the DNA TGTGCCAGCAGCCCCCGGGACAGCTACGAGCAGTACTTC. Translation: CASSPRDSYEQYF.